Many counts were recorded for the clone carrying this TCR beta chain. Via MiXCR, TCRdb re-called the reads, giving one row per CDR3 protein. The sample yields about 260,000 distinct CDR3 sequences, roughly 13% seen once. The sample comes from a study of T cell repertoires in cytomegalovirus infection. The wider study: Public TCR beta signatures provided an indication of both CMV infection and a matching HLA type.

This receptor was obtained from a human donor in good health (CMV status not recorded). Some clones in this sample may be carry-over from other donors' samples. The source material was PBMCs.

DNA for the CDR3: TGTGCCAGCAGTGACTCGATAGGGGGACAGGGGAACACTGAAGCTTTCTTT. Protein sequence: CASSDSIGGQGNTEAFF. The rearrangement uses TRBV6-4 and TRBJ1-1, with 9 nucleotides matching TRBD1. With 0 bases clipped from V and 1 base from J, the junction kept 6 bases outside the gene matches. Germline V CDR1 and CDR2: MRHNA, SNTAGT. The CDR3 sequence is 17 residues long.